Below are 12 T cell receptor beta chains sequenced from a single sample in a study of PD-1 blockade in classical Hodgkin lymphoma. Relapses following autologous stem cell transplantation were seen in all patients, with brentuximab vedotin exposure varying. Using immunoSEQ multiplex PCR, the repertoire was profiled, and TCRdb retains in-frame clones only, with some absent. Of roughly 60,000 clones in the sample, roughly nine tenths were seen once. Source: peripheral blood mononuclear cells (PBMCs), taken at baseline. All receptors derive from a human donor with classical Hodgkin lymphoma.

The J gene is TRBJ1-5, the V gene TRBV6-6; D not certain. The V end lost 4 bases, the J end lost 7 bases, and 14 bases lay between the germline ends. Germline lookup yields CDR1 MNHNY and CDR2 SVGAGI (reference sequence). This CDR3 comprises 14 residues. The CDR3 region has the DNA TGTGCCAGCAGTTCCGTCCGGGAGGAGCAGCCCCAGCATTTT. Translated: CASSSVREEQPQHF.

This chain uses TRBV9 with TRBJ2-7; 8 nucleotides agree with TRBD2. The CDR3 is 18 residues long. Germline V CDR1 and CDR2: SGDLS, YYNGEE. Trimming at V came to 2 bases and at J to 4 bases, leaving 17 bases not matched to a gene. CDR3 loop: CASSVGGHGLAPGYEQYF. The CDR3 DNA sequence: TGTGCCAGCAGCGTGGGGGGGCACGGACTAGCCCCAGGGTACGAGCAGTACTTC.

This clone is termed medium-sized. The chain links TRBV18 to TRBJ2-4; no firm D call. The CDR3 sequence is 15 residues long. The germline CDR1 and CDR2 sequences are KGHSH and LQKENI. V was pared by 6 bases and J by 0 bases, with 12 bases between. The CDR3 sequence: CASSPESVAKNIQYF. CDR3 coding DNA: TGTGCCAGCTCCCCGGAGAGCGTAGCCAAAAACATTCAGTACTTC.

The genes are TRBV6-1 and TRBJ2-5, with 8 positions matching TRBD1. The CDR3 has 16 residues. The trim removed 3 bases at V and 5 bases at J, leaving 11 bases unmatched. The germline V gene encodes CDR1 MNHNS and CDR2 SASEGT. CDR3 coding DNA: TGTGCCAGCAGTGACCAGGGGACAGGCTTCTTGGAGACCCAGTACTTC. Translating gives CASSDQGTGFLETQYF.

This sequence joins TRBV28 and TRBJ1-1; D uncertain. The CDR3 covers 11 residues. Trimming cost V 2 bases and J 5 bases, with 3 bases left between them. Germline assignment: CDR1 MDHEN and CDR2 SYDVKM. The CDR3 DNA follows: TGTGCCAGCAGTTTAAGGACTGAAGCTTTCTTT. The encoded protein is CASSLRTEAFF.

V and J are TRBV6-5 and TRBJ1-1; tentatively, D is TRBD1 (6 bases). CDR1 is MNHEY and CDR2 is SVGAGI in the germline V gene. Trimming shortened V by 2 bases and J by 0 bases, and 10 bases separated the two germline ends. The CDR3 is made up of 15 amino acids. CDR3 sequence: CASSYGGSLNTEAFF. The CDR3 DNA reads TGTGCCAGCAGTTACGGGGGCAGTCTGAACACTGAAGCTTTCTTT.

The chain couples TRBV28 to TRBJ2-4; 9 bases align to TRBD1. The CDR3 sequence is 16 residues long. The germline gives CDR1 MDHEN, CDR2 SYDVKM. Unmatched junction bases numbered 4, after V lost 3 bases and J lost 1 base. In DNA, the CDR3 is TGTGCCAGCAGTTTTTGGGGACAGGGCGCCAAAAACATTCAGTACTTC. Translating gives CASSFWGQGAKNIQYF.

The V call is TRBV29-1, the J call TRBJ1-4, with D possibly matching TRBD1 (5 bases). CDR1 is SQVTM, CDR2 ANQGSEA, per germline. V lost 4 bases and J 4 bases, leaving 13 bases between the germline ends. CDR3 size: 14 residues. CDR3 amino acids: CSVGGSDHNEKLFF. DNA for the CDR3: TGCAGCGTTGGGGGCTCGGACCATAATGAAAAACTGTTTTTT.

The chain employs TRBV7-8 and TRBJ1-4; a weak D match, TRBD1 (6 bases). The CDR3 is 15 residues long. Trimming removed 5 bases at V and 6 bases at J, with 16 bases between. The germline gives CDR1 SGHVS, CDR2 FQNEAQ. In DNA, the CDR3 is TGTGCCAGCAGCCAACCCCAGGGGTCGTATGAAAAACTGTTTTTT. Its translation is CASSQPQGSYEKLFF. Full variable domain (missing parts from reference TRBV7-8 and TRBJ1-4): GAGVSQSPRYKVAKRGQDVALRCDPISGHVSLFWYQQALGQGPEFLTYFQNEAQLDKSGLPSDRFFAERPEGSVSTLKIQRTQQEDSAVYLCASSQPQGSYEKLFFGSGTQLSVL.

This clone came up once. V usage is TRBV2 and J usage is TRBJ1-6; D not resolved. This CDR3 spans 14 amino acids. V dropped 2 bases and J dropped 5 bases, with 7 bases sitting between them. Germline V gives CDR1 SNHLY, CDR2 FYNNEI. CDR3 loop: CASSESVDNSPLHF. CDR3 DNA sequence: TGTGCCAGCAGTGAATCCGTTGATAATTCACCCCTCCACTTT.

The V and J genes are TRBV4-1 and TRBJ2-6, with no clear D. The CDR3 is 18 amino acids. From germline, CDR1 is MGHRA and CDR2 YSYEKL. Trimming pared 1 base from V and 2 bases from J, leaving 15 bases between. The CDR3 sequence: CASSQVTTSTAGANVLTF. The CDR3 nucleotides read TGCGCCAGCAGCCAAGTGACGACTTCTACCGCTGGGGCCAACGTCCTGACTTTC.

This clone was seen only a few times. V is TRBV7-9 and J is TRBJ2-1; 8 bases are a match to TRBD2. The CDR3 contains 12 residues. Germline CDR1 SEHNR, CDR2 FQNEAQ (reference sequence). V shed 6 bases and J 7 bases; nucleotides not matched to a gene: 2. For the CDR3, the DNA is TGTGCCAGCAGTCGACTAGCGAATGAGCAGTTCTTC. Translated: CASSRLANEQFF.